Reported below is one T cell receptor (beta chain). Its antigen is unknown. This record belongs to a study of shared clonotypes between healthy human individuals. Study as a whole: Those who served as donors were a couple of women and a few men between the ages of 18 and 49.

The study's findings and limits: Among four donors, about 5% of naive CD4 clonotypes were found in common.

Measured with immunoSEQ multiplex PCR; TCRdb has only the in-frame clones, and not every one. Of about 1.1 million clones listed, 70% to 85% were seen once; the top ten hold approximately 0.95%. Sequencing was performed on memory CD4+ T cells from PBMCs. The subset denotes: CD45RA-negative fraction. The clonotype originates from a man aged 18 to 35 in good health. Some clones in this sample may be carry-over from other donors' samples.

In DNA, the CDR3 is TGCGCCAGCAGCTCTTATAGTGCAGGGGGAGTTTCACCCCTCCACTTT. Translating gives CASSSYSAGGVSPLHF. The J gene is TRBJ1-6, the V gene TRBV5-1; TRBD1 agrees at 7 bases. The CDR3 covers 16 residues. The germline V gene encodes CDR1 SGHRS and CDR2 YFSETQ. J lost 9 bases, V lost 3 bases, and 12 bases had no gene match.